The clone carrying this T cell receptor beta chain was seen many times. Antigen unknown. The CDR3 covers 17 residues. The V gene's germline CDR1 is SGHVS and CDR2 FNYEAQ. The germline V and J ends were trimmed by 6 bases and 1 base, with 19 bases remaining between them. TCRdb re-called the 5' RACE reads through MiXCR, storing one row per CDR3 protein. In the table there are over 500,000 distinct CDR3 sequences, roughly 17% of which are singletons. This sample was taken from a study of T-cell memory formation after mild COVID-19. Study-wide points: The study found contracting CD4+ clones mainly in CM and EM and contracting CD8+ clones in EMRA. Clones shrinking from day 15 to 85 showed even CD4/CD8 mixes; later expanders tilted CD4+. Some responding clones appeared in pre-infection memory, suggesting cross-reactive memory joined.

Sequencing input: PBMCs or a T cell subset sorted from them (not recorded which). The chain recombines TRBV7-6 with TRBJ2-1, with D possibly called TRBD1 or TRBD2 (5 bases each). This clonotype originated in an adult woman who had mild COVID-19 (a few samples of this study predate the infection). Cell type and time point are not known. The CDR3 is CASSPSAGTGSYNEQFF. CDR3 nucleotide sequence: TGTGCCAGCAGTCCGAGCGCCGGGACGGGATCCTACAATGAGCAGTTCTTC.